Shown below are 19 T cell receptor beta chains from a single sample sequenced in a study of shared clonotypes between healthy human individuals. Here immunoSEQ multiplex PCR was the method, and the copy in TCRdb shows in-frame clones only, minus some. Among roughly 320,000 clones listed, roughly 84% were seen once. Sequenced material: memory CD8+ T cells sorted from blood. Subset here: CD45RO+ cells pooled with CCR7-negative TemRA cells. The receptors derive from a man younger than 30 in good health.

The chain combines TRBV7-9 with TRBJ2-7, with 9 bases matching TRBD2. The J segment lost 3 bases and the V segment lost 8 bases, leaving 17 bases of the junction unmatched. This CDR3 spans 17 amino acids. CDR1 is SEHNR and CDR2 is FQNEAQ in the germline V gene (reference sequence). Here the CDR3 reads CASREGEGGRELYEQYF. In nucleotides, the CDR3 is TGTGCCAGCCGGGAAGGGGAAGGCGGGAGGGAGCTCTACGAGCAGTACTTC.

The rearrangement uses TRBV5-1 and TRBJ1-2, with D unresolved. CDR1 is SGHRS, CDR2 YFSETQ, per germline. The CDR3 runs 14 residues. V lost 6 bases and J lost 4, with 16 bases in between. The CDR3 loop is CASKWENSFYGYTF. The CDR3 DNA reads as TGCGCCAGCAAATGGGAAAATTCGTTCTATGGCTACACCTTC. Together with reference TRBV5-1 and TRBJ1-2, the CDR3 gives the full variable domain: KAGVTQTPRYLIKTRGQQVTLSCSPISGHRSVSWYQQTPGQGLQFLFEYFSETQRNKGNFPGRFSGRQFSNSRSEMNVSTLELGDSALYLCASKWENSFYGYTFGSGTRLTVV.

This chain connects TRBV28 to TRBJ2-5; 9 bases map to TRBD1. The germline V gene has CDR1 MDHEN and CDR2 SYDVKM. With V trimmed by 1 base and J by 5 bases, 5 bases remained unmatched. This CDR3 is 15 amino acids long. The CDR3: CASSLFGQGMETQYF. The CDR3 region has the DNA TGTGCCAGCAGTTTATTTGGACAGGGGATGGAGACCCAGTACTTC.

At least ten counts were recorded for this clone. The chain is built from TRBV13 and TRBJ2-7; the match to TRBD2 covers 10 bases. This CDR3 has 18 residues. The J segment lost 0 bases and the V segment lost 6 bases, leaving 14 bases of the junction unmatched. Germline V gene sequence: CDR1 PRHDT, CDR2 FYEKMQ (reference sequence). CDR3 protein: CASSWSRSGGADSYEQYF. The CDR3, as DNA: TGTGCCAGCAGTTGGAGTCGGAGCGGGGGGGCGGACTCCTACGAGCAGTACTTC.

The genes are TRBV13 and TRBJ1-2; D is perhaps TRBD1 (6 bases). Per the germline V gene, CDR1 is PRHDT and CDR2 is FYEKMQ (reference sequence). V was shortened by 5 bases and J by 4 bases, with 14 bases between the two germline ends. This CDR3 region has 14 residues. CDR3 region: CASSDDRSGYGYTF. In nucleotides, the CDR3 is TGTGCCAGCAGCGACGACAGGTCAGGCTATGGCTACACCTTC.

DNA for the CDR3: TGTGCCAGCACCTTAGGGGGACTAGCGGGCGGTGAGCAGTTCTTC. Protein: CASTLGGLAGGEQFF. The J gene is TRBJ2-1, the V gene TRBV27; 12 nucleotides align to TRBD2. After removal of 7 bases from V and 9 bases from J, the junction contained 10 bases not matched to a gene. This CDR3 spans 15 amino acids. Looked up from germline, CDR1 is MNHEY and CDR2 is SMNVEV (reference sequence).

The CDR3 here is CASSLAAPGAGELFF. CDR3 DNA: TGTGCCAGCAGCTTGGCGGCCCCTGGCGCCGGGGAGCTGTTTTTT. This chain links TRBV5-6 with TRBJ2-2; D ambiguous. The CDR3 consists of 15 residues. V was trimmed by 0 bases and J by 6 bases, leaving 12 bases between them. Germline V gene lookup returns CDR1 SGHDT and CDR2 YYEEEE.

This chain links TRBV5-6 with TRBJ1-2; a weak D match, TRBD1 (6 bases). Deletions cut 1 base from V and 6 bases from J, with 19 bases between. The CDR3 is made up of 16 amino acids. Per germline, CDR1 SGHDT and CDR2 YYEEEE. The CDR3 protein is CASSLSIGGTLDGYTF. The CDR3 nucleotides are TGTGCCAGCAGCTTGTCTATAGGGGGAACTTTGGATGGCTACACCTTC.

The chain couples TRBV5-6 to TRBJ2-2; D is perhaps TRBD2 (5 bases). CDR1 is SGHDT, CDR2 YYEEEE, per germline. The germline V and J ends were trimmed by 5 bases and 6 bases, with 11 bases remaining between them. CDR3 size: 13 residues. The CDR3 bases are TGTGCCAGCAGTTGGTTGGGAGCCGGGGAGCTGTTTTTT. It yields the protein CASSWLGAGELFF.

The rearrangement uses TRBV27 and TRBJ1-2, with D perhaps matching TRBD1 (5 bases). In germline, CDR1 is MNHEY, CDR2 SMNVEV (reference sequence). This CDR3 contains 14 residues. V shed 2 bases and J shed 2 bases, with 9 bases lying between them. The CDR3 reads CASSLSGGNYGYTF. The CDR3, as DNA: TGTGCCAGCAGTTTAAGCGGGGGGAACTATGGCTACACCTTC.

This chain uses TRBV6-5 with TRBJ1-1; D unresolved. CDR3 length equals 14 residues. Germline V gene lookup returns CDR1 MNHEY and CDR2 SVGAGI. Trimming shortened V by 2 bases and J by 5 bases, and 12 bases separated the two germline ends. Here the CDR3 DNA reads TGTGCCAGCAGTTACAGGGAGGGATGGACTGAAGCTTTCTTT. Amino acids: CASSYREGWTEAFF.

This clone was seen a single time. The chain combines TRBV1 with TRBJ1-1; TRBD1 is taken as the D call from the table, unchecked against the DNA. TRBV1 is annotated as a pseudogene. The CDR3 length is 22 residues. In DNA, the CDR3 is TGCACCAGCAGCCAAGAGCAGGGGACACACGGGACAGGTCCCGATATGAACACTGAAGCTTTCTTT. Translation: CTSSQEQGTHGTGPDMNTEAFF.

The CDR3 here is CASSIQGAQGYGYTF. The CDR3 DNA is TGTGCCAGCAGTATACAGGGGGCGCAGGGCTATGGCTACACCTTC. This chain joins TRBV28 and TRBJ1-2; the match to TRBD1 covers 9 bases. V lost 5 bases to trimming and J lost 4 bases; unmatched junction nucleotides: 8. CDR3 length: 15 amino acids. The germline gives CDR1 MDHEN, CDR2 SYDVKM.

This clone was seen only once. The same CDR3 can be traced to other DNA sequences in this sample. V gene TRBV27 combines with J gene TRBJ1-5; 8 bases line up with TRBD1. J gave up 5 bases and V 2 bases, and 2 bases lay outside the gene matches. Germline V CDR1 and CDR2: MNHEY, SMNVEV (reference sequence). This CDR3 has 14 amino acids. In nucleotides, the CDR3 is TGTGCCAGCAGTTTAGTACAGGGGGATCAGCCCCAGCATTTT. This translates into CASSLVQGDQPQHF.

Here the CDR3 reads CAWGPGDSVSPLHF. In DNA form, the CDR3 reads TGTGCCTGGGGTCCGGGGGACAGCGTTTCACCCCTCCACTTT. The gene calls are TRBV30 and TRBJ1-6, with 7 bases lining up with TRBD1. This CDR3 contains 14 residues. J lost 9 bases, V lost 5 bases, and 10 bases had no gene match. The germline V gene has CDR1 GTSNPN and CDR2 SVGIG (reference sequence).

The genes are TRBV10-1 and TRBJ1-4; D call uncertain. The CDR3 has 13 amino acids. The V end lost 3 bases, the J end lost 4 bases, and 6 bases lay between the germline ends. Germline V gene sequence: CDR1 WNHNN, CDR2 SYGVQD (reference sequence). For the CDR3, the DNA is TGCGCCAGCAGTGACGGACTTAATGAAAAACTGTTTTTT. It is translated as CASSDGLNEKLFF.

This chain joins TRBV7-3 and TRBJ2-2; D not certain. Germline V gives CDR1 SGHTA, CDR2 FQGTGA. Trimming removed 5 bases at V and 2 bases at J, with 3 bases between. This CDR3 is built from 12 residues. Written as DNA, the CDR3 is TGTGCCAGCAGCCCCAACACCGGGGAGCTGTTTTTT. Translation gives CASSPNTGELFF.

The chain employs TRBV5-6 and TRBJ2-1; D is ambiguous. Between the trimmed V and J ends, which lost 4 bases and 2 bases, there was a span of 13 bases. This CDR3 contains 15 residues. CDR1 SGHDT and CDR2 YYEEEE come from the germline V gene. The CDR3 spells CASSKTSDPYNEQFF. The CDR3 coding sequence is TGTGCCAGCAGCAAGACCAGCGACCCCTACAATGAGCAGTTCTTC.

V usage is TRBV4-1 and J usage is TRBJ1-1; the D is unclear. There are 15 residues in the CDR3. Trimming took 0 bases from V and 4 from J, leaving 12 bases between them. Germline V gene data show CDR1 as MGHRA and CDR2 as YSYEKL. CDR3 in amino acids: CASSQDRDPGTEAFF. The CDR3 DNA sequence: TGCGCCAGCAGCCAAGATCGAGACCCTGGCACTGAAGCTTTCTTT.